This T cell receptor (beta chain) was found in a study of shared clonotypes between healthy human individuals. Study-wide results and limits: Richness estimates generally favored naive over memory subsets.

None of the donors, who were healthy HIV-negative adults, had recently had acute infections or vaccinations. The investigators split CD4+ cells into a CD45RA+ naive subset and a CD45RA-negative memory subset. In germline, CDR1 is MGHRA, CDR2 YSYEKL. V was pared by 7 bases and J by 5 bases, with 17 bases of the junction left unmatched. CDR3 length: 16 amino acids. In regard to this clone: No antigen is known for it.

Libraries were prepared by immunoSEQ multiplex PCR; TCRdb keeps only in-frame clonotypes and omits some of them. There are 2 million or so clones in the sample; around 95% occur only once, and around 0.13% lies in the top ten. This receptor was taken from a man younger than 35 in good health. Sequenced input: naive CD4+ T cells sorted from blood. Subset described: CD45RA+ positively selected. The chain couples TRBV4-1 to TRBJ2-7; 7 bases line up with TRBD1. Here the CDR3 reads CASTRDRAFSGDEQYF. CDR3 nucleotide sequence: TGCGCCAGCACTCGAGACAGGGCCTTTTCTGGGGACGAGCAGTACTTC.